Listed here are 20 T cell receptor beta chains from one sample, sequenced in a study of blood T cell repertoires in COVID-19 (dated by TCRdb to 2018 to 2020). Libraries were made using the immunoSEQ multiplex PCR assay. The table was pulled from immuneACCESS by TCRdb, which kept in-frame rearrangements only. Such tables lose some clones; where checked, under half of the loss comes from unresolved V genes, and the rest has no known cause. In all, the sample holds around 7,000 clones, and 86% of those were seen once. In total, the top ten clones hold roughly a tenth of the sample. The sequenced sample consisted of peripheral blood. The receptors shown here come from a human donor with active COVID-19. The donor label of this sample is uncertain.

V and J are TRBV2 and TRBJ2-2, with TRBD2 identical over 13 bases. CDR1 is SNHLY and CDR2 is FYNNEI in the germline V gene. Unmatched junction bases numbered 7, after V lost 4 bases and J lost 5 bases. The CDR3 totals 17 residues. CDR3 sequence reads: CASSGTSGGRGTGELFF. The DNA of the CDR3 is TGTGCCAGCAGTGGGACTAGCGGGGGCCGAGGGACCGGGGAGCTGTTTTTT.

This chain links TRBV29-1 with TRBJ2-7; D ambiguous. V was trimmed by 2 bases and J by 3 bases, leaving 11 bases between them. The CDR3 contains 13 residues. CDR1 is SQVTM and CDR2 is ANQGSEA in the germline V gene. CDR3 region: CSVEQSLGYEQYF. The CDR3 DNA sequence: TGCAGCGTTGAACAATCCCTAGGCTACGAGCAGTACTTC.

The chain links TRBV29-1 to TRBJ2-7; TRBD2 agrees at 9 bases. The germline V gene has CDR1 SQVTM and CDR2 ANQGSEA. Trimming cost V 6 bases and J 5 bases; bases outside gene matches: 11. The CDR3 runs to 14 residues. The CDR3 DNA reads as TGCAGCGTCACCCTCTCGCGGGAGGGGGACGAGCAGTACTTC. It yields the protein CSVTLSREGDEQYF.

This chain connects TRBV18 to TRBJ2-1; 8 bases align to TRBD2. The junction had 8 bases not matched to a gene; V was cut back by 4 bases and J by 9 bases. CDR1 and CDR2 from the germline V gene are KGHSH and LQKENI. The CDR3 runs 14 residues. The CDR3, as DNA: TGTGCCAGCTCACAGACTAGCGCGATCGGTGAGCAGTTCTTC. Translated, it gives CASSQTSAIGEQFF.

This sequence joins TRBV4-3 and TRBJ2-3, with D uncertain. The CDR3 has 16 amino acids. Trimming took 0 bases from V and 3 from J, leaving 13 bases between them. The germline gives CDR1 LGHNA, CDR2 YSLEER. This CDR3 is CASSQDFTDLTDTQYF. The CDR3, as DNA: TGCGCCAGCAGCCAAGATTTTACAGACCTGACAGATACGCAGTATTTT.

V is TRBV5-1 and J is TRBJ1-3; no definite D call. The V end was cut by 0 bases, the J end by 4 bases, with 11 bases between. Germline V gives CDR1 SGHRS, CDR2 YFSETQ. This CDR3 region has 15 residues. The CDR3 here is CASSLGVSGGNTIYF. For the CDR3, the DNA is TGCGCCAGCAGCTTGGGGGTGTCCGGGGGAAACACCATATATTTT.

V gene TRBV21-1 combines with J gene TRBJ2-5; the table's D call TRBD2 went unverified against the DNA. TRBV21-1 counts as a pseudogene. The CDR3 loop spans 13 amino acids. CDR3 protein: CASSKAHRETQYF. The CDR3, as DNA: TGTGCCAGCAGCAAAGCGCATCGGGAGACCCAGTACTTC.

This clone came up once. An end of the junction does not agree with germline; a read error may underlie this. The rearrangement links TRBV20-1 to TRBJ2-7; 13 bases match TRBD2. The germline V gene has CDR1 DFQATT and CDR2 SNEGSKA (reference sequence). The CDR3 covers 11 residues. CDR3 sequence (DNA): TGCAGTGCTAGCGGACTAGCGGGAGTCCACTTC. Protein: CSASGLAGVHF.

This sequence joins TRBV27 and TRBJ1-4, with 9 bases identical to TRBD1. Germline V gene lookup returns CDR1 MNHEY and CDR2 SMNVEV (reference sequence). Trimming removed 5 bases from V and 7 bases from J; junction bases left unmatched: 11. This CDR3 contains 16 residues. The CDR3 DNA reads TGTGCCAGCAGTCCCAACCGGGACAGGGAGTTTGAAAAACTGTTTTTT. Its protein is CASSPNRDREFEKLFF.

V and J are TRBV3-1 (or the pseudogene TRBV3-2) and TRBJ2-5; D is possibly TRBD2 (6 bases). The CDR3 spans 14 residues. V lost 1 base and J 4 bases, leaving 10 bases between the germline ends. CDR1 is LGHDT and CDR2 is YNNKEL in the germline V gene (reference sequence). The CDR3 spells CASSQAGVRETQYF. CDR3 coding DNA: TGTGCCAGCAGCCAAGCGGGAGTGAGAGAGACCCAGTACTTC.

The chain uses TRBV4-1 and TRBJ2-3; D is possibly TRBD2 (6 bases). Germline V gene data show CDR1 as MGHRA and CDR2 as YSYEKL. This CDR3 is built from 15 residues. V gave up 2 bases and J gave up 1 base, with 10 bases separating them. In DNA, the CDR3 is TGCGCCAGCAGCCAACCGGGACTGCGCACAGATACGCAGTATTTT. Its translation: CASSQPGLRTDTQYF.

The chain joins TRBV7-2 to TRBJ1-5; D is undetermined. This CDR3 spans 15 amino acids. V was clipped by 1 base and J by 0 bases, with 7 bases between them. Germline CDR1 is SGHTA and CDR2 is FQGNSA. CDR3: CASSLVAYSNQPQHF. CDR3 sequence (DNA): TGTGCCAGCAGCTTAGTAGCTTATAGCAATCAGCCCCAGCATTTT. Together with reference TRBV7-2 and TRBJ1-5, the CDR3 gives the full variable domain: GAGVSQSPSNKVTEKGKDVELRCDPISGHTALYWYRQSLGQGLEFLIYFQGNSAPDKSGLPSDRFSAERTGGSVSTLTIQRTQQEDSAVYLCASSLVAYSNQPQHFGDGTRLSIL.

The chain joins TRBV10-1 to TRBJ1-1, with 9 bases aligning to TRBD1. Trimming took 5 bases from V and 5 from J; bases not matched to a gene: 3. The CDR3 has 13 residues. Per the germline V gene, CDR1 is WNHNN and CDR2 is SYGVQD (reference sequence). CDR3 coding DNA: TGCGCCAGCAGTAAGGGACAGGGAACTGAAGCTTTCTTT. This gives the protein CASSKGQGTEAFF.

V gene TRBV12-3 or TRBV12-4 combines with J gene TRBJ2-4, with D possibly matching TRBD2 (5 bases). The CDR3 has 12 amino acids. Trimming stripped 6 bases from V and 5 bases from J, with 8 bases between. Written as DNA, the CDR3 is TGTGCCAGCAGGGGGAGCCAAAACATTCAGTACTTC. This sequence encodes CASRGSQNIQYF.

In nucleotides, the CDR3 is TGTGCCAGCTCGGGGACTAGCGCGAACAATGAGCAGTTCTTC. It codes for CASSGTSANNEQFF. The rearrangement joins TRBV18 to TRBJ2-1, with 10 bases aligning to TRBD2. Germline CDR1 and CDR2: KGHSH and LQKENI. V was pared by 6 bases and J by 5 bases, with 4 bases of the junction left unmatched. The CDR3 has 14 amino acids.

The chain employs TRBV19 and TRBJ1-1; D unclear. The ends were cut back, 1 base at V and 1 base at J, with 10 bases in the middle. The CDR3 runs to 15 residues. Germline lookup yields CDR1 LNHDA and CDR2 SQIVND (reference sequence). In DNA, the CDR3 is TGTGCCAGTAGTATAGCGGCACAGACGAACACTGAAGCTTTCTTT. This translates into CASSIAAQTNTEAFF.

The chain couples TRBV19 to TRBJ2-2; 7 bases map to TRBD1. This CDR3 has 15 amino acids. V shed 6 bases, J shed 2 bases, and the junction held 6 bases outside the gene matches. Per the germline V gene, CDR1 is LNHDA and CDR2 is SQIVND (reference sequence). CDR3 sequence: CASSHRDRNTGELFF. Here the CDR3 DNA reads TGTGCCAGTAGCCACCGGGACAGAAACACCGGGGAGCTGTTTTTT.

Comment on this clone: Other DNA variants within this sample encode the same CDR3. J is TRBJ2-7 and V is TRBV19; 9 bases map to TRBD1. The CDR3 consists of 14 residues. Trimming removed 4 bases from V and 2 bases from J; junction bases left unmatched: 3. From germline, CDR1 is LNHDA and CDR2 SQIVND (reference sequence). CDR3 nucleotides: TGTGCCAGTAGTACCGGGACAGGGACCTACGAGCAGTACTTC. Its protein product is CASSTGTGTYEQYF. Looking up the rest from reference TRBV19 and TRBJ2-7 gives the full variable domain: DGGITQSPKYLFRKEGQNVTLSCEQNLNHDAMYWYRQDPGQGLRLIYYSQIVNDFQKGDIAEGYSVSREKKESFPLTVTSAQKNPTAFYLCASSTGTGTYEQYFGPGTRLTVT.

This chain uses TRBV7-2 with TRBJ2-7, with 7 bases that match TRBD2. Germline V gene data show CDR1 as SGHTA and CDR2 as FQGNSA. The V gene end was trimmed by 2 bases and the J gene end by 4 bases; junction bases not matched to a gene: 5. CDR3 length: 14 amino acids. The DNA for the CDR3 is TGTGCCAGCAGCTTAATTATCGGGGGGTACGAGCAGTACTTC. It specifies CASSLIIGGYEQYF.

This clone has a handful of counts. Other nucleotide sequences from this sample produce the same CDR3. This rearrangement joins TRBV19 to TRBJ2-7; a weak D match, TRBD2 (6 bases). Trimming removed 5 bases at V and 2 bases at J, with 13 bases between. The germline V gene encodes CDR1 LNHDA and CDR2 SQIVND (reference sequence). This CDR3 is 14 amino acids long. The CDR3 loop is CASSLGTGTYEQYF. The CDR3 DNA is TGTGCCAGTAGTTTAGGGACTGGGACCTACGAGCAGTACTTC. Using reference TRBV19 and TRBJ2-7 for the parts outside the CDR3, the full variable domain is DGGITQSPKYLFRKEGQNVTLSCEQNLNHDAMYWYRQDPGQGLRLIYYSQIVNDFQKGDIAEGYSVSREKKESFPLTVTSAQKNPTAFYLCASSLGTGTYEQYFGPGTRLTVT.